Below are 25 T cell receptor beta chains sequenced from a single sample in a study of T-cell reconstitution after alpha-beta-depleted transplantation in children. Unique molecular identifiers featured in how the TCRbeta library was prepared. MiXCR was run by TCRdb on the PCR reads, yielding one entry per CDR3 protein. This table has 600,000 to 700,000 distinct CDR3 sequences, 16% appearing once. This specimen consisted of PBMCs from the stem cell graft donor, obtained from the stem cell graft. The receptors here all came from a human donor who donated a stem cell graft to a child with acute myeloid leukemia.

Many counts were recorded for this clonotype. The CDR3 is CSARDGRTIEDTQYF. The CDR3 DNA is TGCAGTGCTAGAGATGGGCGGACTATAGAAGATACGCAGTATTTT. The chain employs TRBV20-1 and TRBJ2-3; D perhaps matches TRBD2 (6 bases). Germline-derived CDR1 and CDR2 are DFQATT and SNEGSKA (reference sequence). CDR3 length equals 15 residues. With 0 bases removed from V and 5 bases from J, the gap between germline ends came to 15 bases.

The table lists this clonotype with many counts. V usage is TRBV20-1 and J usage is TRBJ2-5; D might be TRBD2 (6 bases). The CDR3 extends over 15 amino acids. V shed 3 bases and J shed 0 bases, with 14 bases lying between them. CDR1 and CDR2 from the germline V gene are DFQATT and SNEGSKA (reference sequence). CDR3: CSASSRGWYQETQYF. In DNA, the CDR3 is TGCAGTGCTAGTTCCCGGGGGTGGTACCAAGAGACCCAGTACTTC.

This clonotype has a count of ten or more. The rearrangement uses TRBV5-1 and TRBJ1-1; a possible D gene is TRBD1 (5 bases). V was clipped by 4 bases and J by 1 base, with 14 bases between them. This CDR3 is 15 amino acids long. The germline CDR1 and CDR2 sequences are SGHRS and YFSETQ. CDR3 nucleotides: TGCGCCAGCAGCCACTTACCGGGGGAGAACACTGAAGCTTTCTTT. It translates to CASSHLPGENTEAFF.

This clonotype was recorded many times. V and J are TRBV12-3 or TRBV12-4 and TRBJ1-1; D may be TRBD1 (5 bases). This CDR3 is built from 14 residues. The germline V and J ends were trimmed by 5 bases and 2 bases, with 12 bases remaining between them. The CDR3 here is CASSHPRGNTEAFF. DNA for the CDR3: TGTGCCAGCAGTCACCCAAGGGGAAACACTGAAGCTTTCTTT.

There are many counts of this clonotype. This chain uses TRBV12-3 or TRBV12-4 with TRBJ1-3; no reliable D call. Trimming removed 6 bases from V and 4 bases from J, with 16 bases in between. CDR3 size: 15 residues. Here the CDR3 reads CASRQDVSPGNTIYF. CDR3 in DNA: TGTGCCAGCAGGCAGGACGTATCGCCGGGAAACACCATATATTTT.

This clonotype was counted at least ten times. The CDR3 DNA is TGTGCCAGCAGCTCCGGGACAGGGATGTACTACGAGCAGTACTTC. Encoded protein: CASSSGTGMYYEQYF. V gene TRBV6-1 combines with J gene TRBJ2-7, with 9 bases that match TRBD1. The CDR3 totals 15 residues. The ends lost 6 bases at V and 3 bases at J; junction bases unmatched: 9. Germline V gives CDR1 MNHNS, CDR2 SASEGT.

The chain joins TRBV12-3 or TRBV12-4 to TRBJ2-2, with TRBD1 matching over 8 bases. V lost 6 bases, J lost 5 bases, and 5 bases stayed unmatched. The CDR3 has 14 amino acids. The DNA of the CDR3 is TGTGCCAGCAGATTGGACAGGGTGACCGGGGAGCTGTTTTTT. This translates into CASRLDRVTGELFF.

This clonotype turned up a few times. The chain recombines TRBV6-1 with TRBJ2-7; no firm D call. CDR3 length equals 14 residues. CDR1 is MNHNS and CDR2 is SASEGT in the germline V gene. V was pared by 6 bases and J by 0 bases, with 12 bases between. As DNA, the CDR3 is TGTGCCAGCAGGATGTTATTGGCCTCCTACGAGCAGTACTTC. Translating it yields CASRMLLASYEQYF.

The chain employs TRBV6-1 and TRBJ2-7, with TRBD1 identical over 10 bases. Germline V gene sequence: CDR1 MNHNS, CDR2 SASEGT. The CDR3 has 15 residues. V lost 6 bases, J lost 1 base, and 6 bases stayed unmatched. This CDR3 is CASRDRTGGSYEQYV. The DNA for the CDR3 is TGTGCCAGCAGGGACCGGACAGGGGGTTCCTACGAGCAGTACGTC.

This clonotype turned up a few times. This rearrangement joins TRBV10-3 to TRBJ2-3; 7 nucleotides agree with TRBD1. J lost 2 bases, V lost 4 bases, and 15 bases had no gene match. This CDR3 contains 18 residues. Germline V lookup: CDR1 ENHRY, CDR2 SYGVKD. The CDR3 here is CAISGPGQEFRATDTQYF. CDR3 nucleotides: TGTGCCATCAGTGGACCAGGACAGGAGTTTAGGGCCACAGATACGCAGTATTTT.

The chain uses TRBV20-1 and TRBJ2-3; D is ambiguous. Germline V gives CDR1 DFQATT, CDR2 SNEGSKA (reference sequence). V lost 3 bases and J 6 bases, leaving 13 bases between the germline ends. CDR3 length: 13 amino acids. This chain's CDR3 is CSARLTTPDTQYF. The DNA of the CDR3 is TGCAGTGCTAGGCTTACGACTCCGGATACGCAGTATTTT.

This clonotype was recorded at least ten times. The V and J genes are TRBV5-5 and TRBJ2-2; D is unresolved. V lost 2 bases and J lost 7, with 6 bases in between. The V gene's germline CDR1 is SGHKS and CDR2 YYEKEE (reference sequence). The CDR3 is 12 amino acids. This chain's CDR3 is CASSFNGGELFF. CDR3 coding DNA: TGTGCCAGCAGCTTTAACGGCGGGGAGCTGTTTTTT.

This clonotype was detected a few times. V usage is TRBV6-6 and J usage is TRBJ1-1, with D unresolved. This CDR3 has 12 amino acids. With 5 bases removed from V and 7 bases from J, the gap between germline ends came to 11 bases. Germline V gives CDR1 MNHNY, CDR2 SVGAGI (reference sequence). For the CDR3, the DNA is TGTGCCAGCAGTGTCCCGGAGGGTGAAGCTTTCTTT. Protein sequence: CASSVPEGEAFF.

In this sample, this clonotype turned up a few times. The chain links TRBV5-6 to TRBJ2-3; 10 bases agree with TRBD2. With 5 bases clipped from V and 0 bases from J, the junction kept 12 bases outside the gene matches. The germline V gene encodes CDR1 SGHDT and CDR2 YYEEEE. The CDR3 is made up of 18 amino acids. The CDR3 DNA reads as TGTGCCAGCAGTTCCCCCGGGACTAGCGAGCCTAGCACAGATACGCAGTATTTT. It encodes CASSSPGTSEPSTDTQYF.

This clonotype has more than one count but fewer than ten. V gene TRBV12-3 or TRBV12-4 combines with J gene TRBJ1-5; a possible D gene is TRBD1 (6 bases). Trimming cost V 7 bases and J 8 bases, with 15 bases left between them. The CDR3 is 13 amino acids. As DNA, the CDR3 is TGTGCCAGCACCCTAGGGGGTCAGGAGCCCCAGCATTTT. It codes for CASTLGGQEPQHF.

V gene TRBV7-9 combines with J gene TRBJ2-3; 13 positions agree with TRBD2. Trimming removed 5 bases from V and 4 bases from J; junction bases left unmatched: 6. The CDR3 consists of 16 residues. Germline V lookup: CDR1 SEHNR, CDR2 FQNEAQ (reference sequence). CDR3: CASSTGTSGASDTQYF. Here the CDR3 DNA reads TGTGCCAGCAGCACCGGGACTAGCGGGGCTTCAGATACGCAGTATTTT.

This clonotype was seen a few times. The CDR3 loop is CASSQETVNQPQHF. In nucleotides, the CDR3 is TGTGCCAGCAGCCAAGAGACAGTCAATCAGCCCCAGCATTTT. The V and J genes are TRBV4-2 and TRBJ1-5, with a weak D call TRBD1 (5 bases). Trimming stripped 0 bases from V and 3 bases from J, with 6 bases between. This CDR3 comprises 14 residues. CDR1 is LGHNA, CDR2 YNFKEQ, per germline.

In this sample, this clonotype turned up many times. The genes are TRBV29-1 and TRBJ1-4; 10 bases map to TRBD1. From germline, CDR1 is SQVTM and CDR2 ANQGSEA. With 7 bases clipped from V and 7 bases from J, the junction kept 3 bases outside the gene matches. This CDR3 is 12 amino acids long. In nucleotides, the CDR3 is TGCAGCGCGACAGGGGGCGGTGAAAAACTGTTTTTT. Translated, it gives CSATGGGEKLFF.

The chain couples TRBV7-9 to TRBJ2-1, with TRBD2 identical over 10 bases. This CDR3 spans 17 amino acids. J lost 3 bases, V lost 2 bases, and 7 bases had no gene match. CDR1 is SEHNR, CDR2 FQNEAQ, per germline (reference sequence). The CDR3 reads CASSLRVAGGNYNEQFF. The CDR3 bases are TGTGCCAGCAGCTTAAGGGTAGCGGGGGGCAACTACAATGAGCAGTTCTTC. The variable domain in full, completed from reference TRBV7-9 and TRBJ2-1, reads DTGVSQNPRHKITKRGQNVTFRCDPISEHNRLYWYRQTLGQGPEFLTYFQNEAQLEKSRLLSDRFSAERPKGSFSTLEIQRTEQGDSAMYLCASSLRVAGGNYNEQFFGPGTRLTVL.

The chain has TRBV6-5 and TRBJ2-1; the D is unclear. V was shortened by 0 bases and J by 9 bases, with 12 bases between the two germline ends. The germline gives CDR1 MNHEY, CDR2 SVGAGI. The CDR3 is made up of 14 amino acids. The CDR3 sequence: CASSYSSTVGEQFF. The DNA of the CDR3 is TGTGCCAGCAGTTACTCATCGACGGTGGGTGAGCAGTTCTTC.

This clonotype occurred many times. CDR3 in amino acids: CSALTDSSYEQYF. CDR3 DNA: TGCAGTGCCCTGACGGACAGCTCCTACGAGCAGTACTTC. V is TRBV20-1 and J is TRBJ2-7; TRBD1 might be the D (6 bases). The V gene lost 6 bases and the J gene lost 0 bases, with 12 bases spanning the gap. CDR1 and CDR2 from the germline V gene are DFQATT and SNEGSKA (reference sequence). The CDR3 has 13 residues.

This clonotype was counted many times. The chain uses TRBV20-1 and TRBJ1-3; D unclear. Germline CDR1 DFQATT, CDR2 SNEGSKA (reference sequence). V was clipped by 2 bases and J by 0 bases, with 14 bases between them. This CDR3 is 16 amino acids long. As DNA, the CDR3 is TGCAGTGCTAGATACTCATACCCAAACTCTGGAAACACCATATATTTT. This codes for CSARYSYPNSGNTIYF.

The table lists this clonotype with a few counts. The J gene is TRBJ2-7, the V gene TRBV21-1; the table's TRBD1 call for D was not verified on the DNA. TRBV21-1 is flagged as a pseudogene. The CDR3 spans 14 residues. The CDR3 DNA follows: TGTGCCAGCAGTTCCGGGACGGCTACCTACGAGCAGTACTTC. As protein: CASSSGTATYEQYF.

The table lists this clonotype with a few counts. Here the CDR3 DNA reads TGCGCCAGCAGTGGCACCTACAATGAGCAGTTCTTC. It is translated as CASSGTYNEQFF. The chain employs TRBV5-1 and TRBJ2-1; D is uncertain. Germline CDR1 SGHRS, CDR2 YFSETQ. Trimming pared 5 bases from V and 2 bases from J, leaving 5 bases between. The CDR3 length is 12 residues.

This clonotype was detected only a few times. V and J are TRBV11-1 and TRBJ2-1; 12 bases are shared with TRBD2. CDR1 is SGHAT, CDR2 FQDESV, per germline (reference sequence). This CDR3 spans 18 amino acids. V lost 5 bases to trimming and J lost 0 bases; unmatched junction nucleotides: 8. The CDR3 DNA reads TGTGCCAGCAGCCCTCGACTAGCGGGGGCGCGCTCCTACAATGAGCAGTTCTTC. It encodes CASSPRLAGARSYNEQFF.